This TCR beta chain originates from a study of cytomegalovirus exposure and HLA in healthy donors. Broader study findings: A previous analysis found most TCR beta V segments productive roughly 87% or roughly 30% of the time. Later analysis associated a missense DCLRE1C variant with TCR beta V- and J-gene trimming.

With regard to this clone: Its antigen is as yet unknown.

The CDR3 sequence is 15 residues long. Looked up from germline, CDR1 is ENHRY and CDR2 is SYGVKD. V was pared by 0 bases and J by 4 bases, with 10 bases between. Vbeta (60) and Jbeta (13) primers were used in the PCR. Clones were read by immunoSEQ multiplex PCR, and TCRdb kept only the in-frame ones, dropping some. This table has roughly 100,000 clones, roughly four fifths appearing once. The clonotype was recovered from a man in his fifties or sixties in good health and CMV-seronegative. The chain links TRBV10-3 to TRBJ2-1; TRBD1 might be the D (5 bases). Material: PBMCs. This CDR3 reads CAISESQGSYNEQFF. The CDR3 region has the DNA TGTGCCATCAGTGAGTCGCAGGGTTCGTACAATGAGCAGTTCTTC.